The subject of this entry is one T cell receptor (beta chain). In the original analysis: Reference gene primer amplification in the assay estimated nucleated cell counts. Only in-frame clones appear in the TCRdb table, and some are missing; sequencing was by immunoSEQ multiplex PCR. V and J calls and clone size are those listed in that table; D and trimming were worked out from the DNA. The repertoire holds some 320,000 clones, with approximately 89% as singletons. The V and J ends lost 1 base and 4 bases respectively, with 9 bases between them. This CDR3 has 14 residues. From germline, CDR1 is SGHDT and CDR2 YYEEEE. Shortly before study entry, within 2 weeks, exposed participants had met a COVID-19 case. This sample was included in a study of blood T cell repertoires in COVID-19. Study information: Donors in the United States, Italy and Spain gave samples during acute or convalescent COVID-19. PBMCs, B-cell-depleted T cells, or T cells provided the cDNA or gDNA that made up the material.

The specimen was PBMCs or T cells enriched from blood (not recorded which). This chain connects TRBV5-6 to TRBJ2-1, with a weak D call TRBD2 (5 bases). The source is a woman in her forties or fifties who had been exposed to COVID-19. CDR3 region: CASSLTGRYNEQFF. CDR3 DNA: TGTGCCAGCAGCTTGACGGGAAGATACAATGAGCAGTTCTTC.